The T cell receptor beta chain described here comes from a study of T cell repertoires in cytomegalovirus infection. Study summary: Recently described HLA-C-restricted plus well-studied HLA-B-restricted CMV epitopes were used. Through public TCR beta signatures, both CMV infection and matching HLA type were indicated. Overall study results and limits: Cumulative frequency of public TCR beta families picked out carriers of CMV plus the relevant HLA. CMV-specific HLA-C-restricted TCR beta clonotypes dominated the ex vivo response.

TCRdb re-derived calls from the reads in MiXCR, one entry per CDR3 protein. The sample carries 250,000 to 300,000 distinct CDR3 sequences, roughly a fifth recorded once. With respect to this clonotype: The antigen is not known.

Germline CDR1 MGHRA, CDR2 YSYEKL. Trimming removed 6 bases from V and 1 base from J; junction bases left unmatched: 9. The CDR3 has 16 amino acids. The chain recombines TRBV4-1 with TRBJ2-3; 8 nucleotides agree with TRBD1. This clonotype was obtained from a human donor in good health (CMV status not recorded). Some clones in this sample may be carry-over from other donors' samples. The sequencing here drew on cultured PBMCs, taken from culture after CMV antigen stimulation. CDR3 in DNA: TGCGCCAGCAGTCGGGAGACAGGGGCACGCACAGATACGCAGTATTTT. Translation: CASSRETGARTDTQYF.